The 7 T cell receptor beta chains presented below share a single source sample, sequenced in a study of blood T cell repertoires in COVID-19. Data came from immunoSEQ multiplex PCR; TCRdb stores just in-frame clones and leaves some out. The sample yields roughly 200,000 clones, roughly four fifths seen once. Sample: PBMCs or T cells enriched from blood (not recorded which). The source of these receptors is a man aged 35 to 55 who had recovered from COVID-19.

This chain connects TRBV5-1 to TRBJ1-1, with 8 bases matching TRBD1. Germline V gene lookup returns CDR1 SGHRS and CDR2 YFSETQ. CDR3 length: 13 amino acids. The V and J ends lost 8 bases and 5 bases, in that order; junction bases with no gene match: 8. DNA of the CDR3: TGCGCCAGTAGACAGGGGAAGGAGACTGAAGCTTTCTTT. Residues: CASRQGKETEAFF.

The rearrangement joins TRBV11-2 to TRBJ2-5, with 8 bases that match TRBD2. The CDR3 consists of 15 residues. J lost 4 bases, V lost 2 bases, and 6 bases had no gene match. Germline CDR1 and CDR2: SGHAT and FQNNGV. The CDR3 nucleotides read TGTGCCAGCAGCTTATCGACTAGCGCTCGAGAGACCCAGTACTTC. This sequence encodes CASSLSTSARETQYF.

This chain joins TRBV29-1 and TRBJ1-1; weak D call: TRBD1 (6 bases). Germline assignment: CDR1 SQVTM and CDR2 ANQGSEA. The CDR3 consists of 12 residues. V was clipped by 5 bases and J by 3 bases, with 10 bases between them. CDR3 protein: CSVNKGDTEAFF. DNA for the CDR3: TGCAGCGTTAATAAGGGGGACACTGAAGCTTTCTTT.

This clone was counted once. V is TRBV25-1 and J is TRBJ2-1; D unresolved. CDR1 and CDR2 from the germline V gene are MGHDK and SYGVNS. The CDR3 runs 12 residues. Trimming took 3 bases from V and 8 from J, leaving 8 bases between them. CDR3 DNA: TGTGCCAGCAGTGACGATCCAGATGAGCAGTTCTTC. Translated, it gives CASSDDPDEQFF.

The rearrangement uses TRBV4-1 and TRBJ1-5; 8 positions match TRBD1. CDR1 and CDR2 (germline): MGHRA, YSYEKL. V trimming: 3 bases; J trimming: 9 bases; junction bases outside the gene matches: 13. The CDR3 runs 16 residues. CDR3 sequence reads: CASSHPGTGTARPQHF. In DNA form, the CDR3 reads TGCGCCAGCAGCCATCCCGGGACAGGCACTGCAAGGCCCCAGCATTTT.

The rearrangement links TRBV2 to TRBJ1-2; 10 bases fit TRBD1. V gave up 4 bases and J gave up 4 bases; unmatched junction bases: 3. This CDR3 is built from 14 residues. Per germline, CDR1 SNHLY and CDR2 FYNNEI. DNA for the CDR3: TGTGCCAGCAGTGGGGACAGGGGTGGCTATGGCTACACCTTC. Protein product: CASSGDRGGYGYTF.

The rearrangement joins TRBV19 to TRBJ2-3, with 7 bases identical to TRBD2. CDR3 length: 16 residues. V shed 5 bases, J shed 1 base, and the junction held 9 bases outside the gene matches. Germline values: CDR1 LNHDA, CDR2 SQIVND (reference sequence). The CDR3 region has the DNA TGTGCCAGTAGTGCCGCACGGAGCGGGGGCACAGATACGCAGTATTTT. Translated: CASSAARSGGTDTQYF.